Below are 32 T cell receptor beta chains sequenced from a single sample in a study of T cells after somatic rescue of genetic block (dated by TCRdb to 2020 to 2022). Library generation was performed with the immunoSEQ multiplex PCR assay. The clones in this table, taken by TCRdb from immuneACCESS, are in-frame only. Not every clone is retained; where verified, under half of the shortfall comes from an unresolved V gene, and the cause of the rest is unknown. The sample contains tens of thousands of clones, 92% of them found a single time. The ten largest make up 2.9% of the sample. Sequenced input: peripheral blood mononuclear cells (PBMCs). The receptors come from a man between 35 and 55 years old.

The chain has TRBV4-2 and TRBJ1-4; unclear D gene. Trimming stripped 0 bases from V and 8 bases from J, with 16 bases between. This CDR3 is 16 amino acids long. Germline V gives CDR1 LGHNA, CDR2 YNFKEQ. For the CDR3, the DNA is TGTGCCAGCAGCCAAGAGATATATGAGGCGGGAGAAAAACTGTTTTTT. It codes for CASSQEIYEAGEKLFF.

The rearrangement joins TRBV28 to TRBJ1-1, with 8 nucleotides matching TRBD1. Unmatched junction bases numbered 31, after V lost 5 bases and J lost 5 bases. The CDR3 loop spans 22 amino acids. CDR1 is MDHEN and CDR2 is SYDVKM in the germline V gene. CDR3 DNA sequence: TGTGCCAGCAGTCCCTGGACAGGGATTGGAGGGGGGGTAGGTTACGGAGGGACTGAAGCTTTCTTT. This codes for CASSPWTGIGGGVGYGGTEAFF.

This chain joins TRBV25-1 and TRBJ2-5; no clear D. The V end lost 0 bases, the J end lost 3 bases, and 5 bases lay between the germline ends. CDR3 length: 13 residues. CDR1 is MGHDK, CDR2 SYGVNS, per germline. The CDR3 loop is CASSEYAEETQYF. CDR3 DNA: TGTGCCAGCAGTGAATATGCAGAAGAGACCCAGTACTTC. Full variable domain (outside the CDR3, taken from reference TRBV25-1 and TRBJ2-5): EADIYQTPRYLVIGTGKKITLECSQTMGHDKMYWYQQDPGMELHLIHYSYGVNSTEKGDLSSESTVSRIRTEHFPLTLESARPSHTSQYLCASSEYAEETQYFGPGTRLLVL.

The genes are TRBV2 and TRBJ1-1; D gene uncertain. Germline lookup yields CDR1 SNHLY and CDR2 FYNNEI. The CDR3 is 16 residues long. The V and J ends lost 0 bases and 0 bases respectively, with 11 bases between them. The CDR3 DNA is TGTGCCAGCAGTGAAGCGCTTTACACCATGAACACTGAAGCTTTCTTT. Protein: CASSEALYTMNTEAFF.

The chain couples TRBV28 to TRBJ2-5, with D tentatively TRBD1 or TRBD2 (5 bases each). From germline, CDR1 is MDHEN and CDR2 SYDVKM. Trimming took off 4 bases at V and 2 bases at J, with 14 bases between the two ends. CDR3 length: 15 residues. The CDR3 DNA reads as TGTGCCAGCAGTTACCTGCGAGGGGCGCAAGAGACCCAGTACTTC. Its translation: CASSYLRGAQETQYF.

This sequence joins TRBV30 and TRBJ2-5; 7 bases align to TRBD1. The CDR3 length is 12 residues. V trimming: 2 bases; J trimming: 7 bases; junction bases outside the gene matches: 4. CDR1 is GTSNPN, CDR2 SVGIG, per germline (reference sequence). The chain's CDR3 is CAWSPQGRTQYF. DNA for the CDR3: TGTGCCTGGAGTCCACAGGGGAGGACCCAGTACTTC. Using reference TRBV30 and TRBJ2-5 for the parts outside the CDR3, the full variable domain is SQTIHQWPATLVQPVGSPLSLECTVEGTSNPNLYWYRQAAGRGLQLLFYSVGIGQISSEVPQNLSASRPQDRQFILSSKKLLLSDSGFYLCAWSPQGRTQYFGPGTRLLVL.

V gene TRBV19 combines with J gene TRBJ2-1; possible D gene TRBD2, 5 bases. From germline, CDR1 is LNHDA and CDR2 SQIVND (reference sequence). V was shortened by 10 bases and J by 3 bases, with 16 bases between the two germline ends. The CDR3 contains 14 residues. CDR3 loop: CATNRGVNYNEQFF. DNA of the CDR3: TGTGCCACCAATCGGGGAGTCAACTACAATGAGCAGTTCTTC.

J is TRBJ1-4 and V is TRBV14; the match to TRBD1 covers 10 bases. With V trimmed by 5 bases and J by 7 bases, 4 bases remained unmatched. Germline V CDR1 and CDR2: SGHDN, FVKESK. CDR3 length equals 14 residues. The CDR3 spells CASSEGQGIEKLFF. CDR3 nucleotides: TGTGCCAGCAGCGAGGGACAGGGGATTGAAAAACTGTTTTTT.

The chain couples TRBV11-2 to TRBJ2-7, with unresolved D. CDR3 length: 13 amino acids. Trimming pared 5 bases from V and 2 bases from J, leaving 10 bases between. CDR1 is SGHAT and CDR2 is FQNNGV in the germline V gene. The CDR3 nucleotides read TGTGCCAGCAGCCCAAGTCTTGCCTACGAGCAGTACTTC. Its translation: CASSPSLAYEQYF.

Comment on this clone: The same CDR3 also results from other DNA sequences found in this sample. The chain links TRBV25-1 to TRBJ2-7, with D perhaps being TRBD1 or TRBD2 (5 bases each). V was cut by 6 bases and J by 4 bases, with 16 bases left in between. CDR1 MGHDK and CDR2 SYGVNS come from the germline V gene. This CDR3 has 14 residues. The CDR3 DNA reads as TGTGCCAGCAGCTCCGGGGCTGGACTTTACGAGCAGTACTTC. This codes for CASSSGAGLYEQYF.

This clone occurred once. This sequence joins TRBV5-1 and TRBJ1-2; 7 bases fit TRBD1. J lost 7 bases, V lost 7 bases, and 10 bases had no gene match. This CDR3 is built from 13 residues. Per germline, CDR1 SGHRS and CDR2 YFSETQ. The CDR3 DNA reads TGCGCCAGCCGCCCGACAGGGAATGTTGGCTACACCTTC. This codes for CASRPTGNVGYTF.

CDR3 in DNA: TGTGCCAGCAGCTTGGAGGGGGGCGGAGAGACCCAGTACTTC. Amino acid sequence: CASSLEGGGETQYF. V and J are TRBV5-4 and TRBJ2-5; D might be TRBD1 or TRBD2, each matching 6 bases. Trimming pared 0 bases from V and 4 bases from J, leaving 10 bases between. The CDR3 is made up of 14 amino acids. CDR1 is SGHNT, CDR2 YYREEE, per germline (reference sequence).

CDR3 nucleotides: TGTGCCAGTAGTGTCGGCTCGACAGGCCAAGAGACCCAGTACTTC. Encoded protein: CASSVGSTGQETQYF. The V and J genes are TRBV19 and TRBJ2-5; possible D gene TRBD1, 6 bases. CDR1 and CDR2 from the germline V gene are LNHDA and SQIVND (reference sequence). This CDR3 spans 15 amino acids. V lost 5 bases and J lost 1, with 14 bases in between.

V usage is TRBV2 and J usage is TRBJ1-5; weak D call: TRBD1 (6 bases). This CDR3 region has 14 residues. Germline V gives CDR1 SNHLY, CDR2 FYNNEI. V gave up 8 bases and J gave up 0 bases, with 11 bases separating them. In DNA, the CDR3 is TGTGCCAGCCGGGACACGTATAGCAATCAGCCCCAGCATTTT. This gives the protein CASRDTYSNQPQHF.

This rearrangement joins TRBV14 to TRBJ2-2; 8 bases are shared with TRBD2. The CDR3 extends over 17 amino acids. Germline V lookup: CDR1 SGHDN, CDR2 FVKESK. V dropped 0 bases and J dropped 1; count of bases not matched to a gene: 4. The CDR3: CASSQELTSGNTGELFF. Here the CDR3 DNA reads TGTGCCAGCAGCCAAGAATTAACTAGCGGGAACACCGGGGAGCTGTTTTTT.

This sequence joins TRBV5-4 and TRBJ2-7, with TRBD1 matching 8 bases. The junction had 6 bases not matched to a gene; V was cut back by 0 bases and J by 4 bases. Germline V lookup: CDR1 SGHNT, CDR2 YYREEE (reference sequence). The CDR3 totals 15 residues. The CDR3 DNA reads as TGTGCCAGCAGCTTGGCCGGAGGACAGGGTTACGAGCAGTACTTC. Its translation: CASSLAGGQGYEQYF.

This CDR3 reads CATSRDKGSRRSPLHF. DNA of the CDR3: TGTGCCACCAGCAGAGATAAAGGGTCTAGGAGGTCACCCCTCCACTTT. The chain links TRBV15 to TRBJ1-6; D gene uncertain. The V gene's germline CDR1 is LNHNV and CDR2 YYDKDF (reference sequence). CDR3 length equals 16 residues. Deletions cut 0 bases from V and 10 bases from J, with 16 bases between.

This chain links TRBV7-3 with TRBJ2-1; TRBD2 agrees at 12 bases. V was pared by 3 bases and J by 5 bases, with 2 bases of the junction left unmatched. The CDR3 runs 15 residues. Germline V gives CDR1 SGHTA, CDR2 FQGTGA. The CDR3 DNA reads as TGTGCCAGCAGCTTCACTAGCGGGGGGAACAATGAGCAGTTCTTC. The encoded protein is CASSFTSGGNNEQFF. The full variable domain, in which reference TRBV7-3 and TRBJ2-1 provide the parts outside the CDR3, is GAGVSQTPSNKVTEKGKYVELRCDPISGHTALYWYRQSLGQGPEFLIYFQGTGAADDSGLPNDRFFAVRPEGSVSTLKIQRTERGDSAVYLCASSFTSGGNNEQFFGPGTRLTVL.

This sequence joins TRBV7-6 and TRBJ1-1; tentatively, D is TRBD1 (5 bases). The CDR3 loop spans 16 amino acids. The V gene lost 1 base and the J gene lost 1 base, with 13 bases spanning the gap. Germline CDR1 reads SGHVS; CDR2 reads FNYEAQ. The DNA of the CDR3 is TGTGCCAGCAGCTTAGTATTTGGGGGAGAGAACACTGAAGCTTTCTTT. Protein: CASSLVFGGENTEAFF.

The J gene is TRBJ1-2, the V gene TRBV27; a weak D match, TRBD1 (6 bases). Deletions cut 5 bases from V and 5 bases from J, with 24 bases between. This CDR3 region has 17 residues. CDR1 is MNHEY and CDR2 is SMNVEV in the germline V gene (reference sequence). Here the CDR3 DNA reads TGTGCCAGCAGTCCGTGGAGGGGGGGGCGCGTTCGTTATGGCTACACCTTC. Its translation: CASSPWRGGRVRYGYTF.

The chain is built from TRBV18 and TRBJ1-5; D gene uncertain. The CDR3 has 15 amino acids. The V gene's germline CDR1 is KGHSH and CDR2 LQKENI. V dropped 3 bases and J dropped 4 bases, with 13 bases sitting between them. CDR3 coding DNA: TGTGCCAGCTCACCCCGGGCAGATCTTAATCAGCCCCAGCATTTT. Translating it yields CASSPRADLNQPQHF.

The chain is built from TRBV18 and TRBJ2-4, with 7 bases identical to TRBD1. Per germline, CDR1 KGHSH and CDR2 LQKENI. V shed 1 base, J shed 3 bases, and the junction held 3 bases outside the gene matches. CDR3 length: 15 residues. The CDR3 protein is CASSPQGAIKNIQYF. The CDR3 bases are TGTGCCAGCTCACCACAGGGGGCTATCAAAAACATTCAGTACTTC.

The V and J genes are TRBV13 and TRBJ2-7; 12 bases fit TRBD2. Germline V CDR1 and CDR2: PRHDT, FYEKMQ (reference sequence). The J segment lost 5 bases and the V segment lost 5 bases, leaving 13 bases of the junction unmatched. The CDR3 is 17 residues long. The CDR3: CASSPNLAGGPVHEQYF. The CDR3 DNA is TGTGCCAGCAGCCCTAATCTAGCGGGAGGGCCGGTCCACGAGCAGTACTTC.

The rearrangement links TRBV13 to TRBJ2-3; 10 nucleotides agree with TRBD1. Per germline, CDR1 PRHDT and CDR2 FYEKMQ (reference sequence). The CDR3 sequence is 15 residues long. Trimming cost V 3 bases and J 5 bases; bases outside gene matches: 5. The CDR3 DNA reads as TGTGCCAGCAGCTTTCCGGGACAGGGGAAAGATACGCAGTATTTT. It specifies CASSFPGQGKDTQYF. The full variable domain, its missing parts supplied by reference TRBV13 and TRBJ2-3, is AAGVIQSPRHLIKEKRETATLKCYPIPRHDTVYWYQQGPGQDPQFLISFYEKMQSDKGSIPDRFSAQQFSDYHSELNMSSLELGDSALYFCASSFPGQGKDTQYFGPGTRLTVL.

The V call is TRBV4-1, the J call TRBJ2-7; D is perhaps TRBD1 or TRBD2 (7 bases each). Germline V CDR1 and CDR2: MGHRA, YSYEKL. Trimming shortened V by 6 bases and J by 1 base, and 16 bases separated the two germline ends. The length of the CDR3 is 15 residues. CDR3 residues: CASRDPRGGSYEQYF. The CDR3 coding sequence is TGCGCCAGCAGGGACCCCAGGGGGGGATCCTACGAGCAGTACTTC.

The chain uses TRBV10-3 and TRBJ1-2; perhaps TRBD1 as D (6 bases). In germline, CDR1 is ENHRY, CDR2 SYGVKD. This CDR3 has 16 amino acids. The germline V and J ends were trimmed by 0 bases and 3 bases, with 14 bases remaining between them. The CDR3 here is CAISESTKGEYYGYTF. The CDR3, as DNA: TGTGCCATCAGTGAGTCAACGAAGGGGGAGTACTATGGCTACACCTTC.

This chain links TRBV5-1 with TRBJ1-6; TRBD1 matches 7 bases. The length of the CDR3 is 16 residues. CDR1 and CDR2 from the germline V gene are SGHRS and YFSETQ. V was clipped by 1 base and J by 7 bases; unmatched bases: 8. DNA of the CDR3: TGCGCCAGCAGCTTGACAGGGGCTTTAGTAAATTCACCCCTCCACTTT. It specifies CASSLTGALVNSPLHF.

V and J are TRBV9 and TRBJ2-6; D uncertain. The CDR3 extends over 16 amino acids. The V end lost 4 bases, the J end lost 4 bases, and 15 bases lay between the germline ends. Germline V gene data show CDR1 as SGDLS and CDR2 as YYNGEE. The CDR3 is CASSFPQYSGANVLTF. Written as DNA, the CDR3 is TGTGCCAGCAGCTTTCCCCAGTACTCAGGGGCCAACGTCCTGACTTTC.

The chain couples TRBV5-6 to TRBJ2-7; 7 nucleotides line up with TRBD1. V was clipped by 0 bases and J by 6 bases; unmatched bases: 3. CDR1 is SGHDT, CDR2 YYEEEE, per germline. The CDR3 sequence is 13 residues long. The CDR3 region has the DNA TGTGCCAGCAGCTTGGGACAGGGCCTCGAGCAGTACTTC. Protein: CASSLGQGLEQYF. The full variable domain, completed using reference TRBV5-6 and TRBJ2-7, is DAGVTQSPTHLIKTRGQQVTLRCSPKSGHDTVSWYQQALGQGPQFIFQYYEEEERQRGNFPDRFSGHQFPNYSSELNVNALLLGDSALYLCASSLGQGLEQYFGPGTRLTVT.

This clone was counted once. The rearrangement joins TRBV2 to TRBJ1-5; TRBD1 matches 9 bases. Trimming took 6 bases from V and 3 from J; bases not matched to a gene: 6. CDR1 is SNHLY and CDR2 is FYNNEI in the germline V gene. The CDR3 has 15 amino acids. This chain's CDR3 is CASRVTGGFNQPQHF. DNA for the CDR3: TGTGCCAGCAGGGTTACAGGGGGCTTCAATCAGCCCCAGCATTTT.

The rearrangement joins TRBV5-6 to TRBJ2-7; 8 bases are shared with TRBD1. The V gene's germline CDR1 is SGHDT and CDR2 YYEEEE. There are 14 residues in the CDR3. V trimming: 4 bases; J trimming: 4 bases; junction bases outside the gene matches: 7. CDR3 coding DNA: TGTGCCAGCAGCCCCGGACAGGGAAGGTACGAGCAGTACTTC. Protein: CASSPGQGRYEQYF.

The chain recombines TRBV2 with TRBJ1-4, with D perhaps matching TRBD1 (6 bases). With 8 bases removed from V and 6 bases from J, the gap between germline ends came to 19 bases. Germline V gene lookup returns CDR1 SNHLY and CDR2 FYNNEI. CDR3 length: 15 amino acids. CDR3 loop: CASLKGGGGDEKLFF. CDR3 bases: TGTGCCAGCCTAAAAGGGGGAGGGGGTGATGAAAAACTGTTTTTT.